The 8 T cell receptor beta chains listed next were all sequenced from one sample in a study of human T cells and chemical hapten exposure. Time point: patch test 3, about 24 weeks after DPC sensitization. As for treatment: therapeutic diphenylcyclopropenone sensitization with weekly scalp DPC. Via MiXCR, TCRdb re-called the RACE reads, giving one row per CDR3 protein. The table lists approximately 97,000 distinct CDR3 sequences, 25% to 35% of them singletons, with 10% to 13% in the top ten. Sequencing was performed on whole blood, taken in connection with sensitization to the hapten diphenylcyclopropenone (DPC). The receptors stem from a man in his forties with alopecia areata. Some clones in this sample may be carry-over from other donors' samples.

This clonotype turned up a few times. This rearrangement joins TRBV27 to TRBJ2-7; no firm D call. This CDR3 comprises 14 residues. Germline-derived CDR1 and CDR2 are MNHEY and SMNVEV (reference sequence). Trimming cost V 1 base and J 1 base, with 8 bases left between them. Written as DNA, the CDR3 is TGTGCCAGCAGTTTATGGGGAACATCCTACGAGCAGTACTTC. Protein sequence: CASSLWGTSYEQYF.

To note about this clonotype: Germline is not matched at one junction end, which may reflect a read error. J is TRBJ2-3 and V is TRBV27; a possible D gene is TRBD2 (6 bases). CDR3 size: 15 residues. Germline-derived CDR1 and CDR2 are MNHEY and SMNVEV (reference sequence). Written as DNA, the CDR3 is TGTGCCAGCAGTTTCAGGCCGGGAGCCGGAGATACGAAGTATTTT. This translates into CASSFRPGAGDTKYF.

This clonotype has ten or more counts. The chain joins TRBV5-1 to TRBJ2-5, with 9 nucleotides matching TRBD1. From germline, CDR1 is SGHRS and CDR2 YFSETQ. The CDR3 extends over 14 amino acids. The junction had 4 bases not matched to a gene; V was cut back by 5 bases and J by 2 bases. The CDR3 here is CASSSGQGQETQYF. The CDR3 DNA sequence: TGCGCCAGCAGTTCTGGACAGGGGCAAGAGACCCAGTACTTC.

This chain connects TRBV5-1 to TRBJ2-2, with 7 bases matching TRBD1. The germline V gene encodes CDR1 SGHRS and CDR2 YFSETQ. The CDR3 loop spans 20 amino acids. Trimming removed 4 bases from V and 0 bases from J; junction bases left unmatched: 18. The CDR3 spells CASSRKSGPGGFTNTGELFF. CDR3 sequence (DNA): TGCGCCAGCAGCCGGAAGAGTGGACCAGGGGGTTTCACGAACACCGGGGAGCTGTTTTTT.

The chain is built from TRBV7-2 and TRBJ2-1; the match to TRBD2 covers 7 bases. V gave up 3 bases and J gave up 8 bases; unmatched junction bases: 13. The germline gives CDR1 SGHTA, CDR2 FQGNSA. The CDR3 has 16 residues. In nucleotides, the CDR3 is TGTGCCAGCAGCTTTGGGGGGGGACTCCCTCGGGATGAGCAGTTCTTC. Its translation is CASSFGGGLPRDEQFF.

This clonotype was picked up a small number of times. This rearrangement joins TRBV20-1 to TRBJ1-5; D is undetermined. The CDR3 runs 15 residues. V lost 3 bases and J lost 2, with 14 bases in between. Germline V lookup: CDR1 DFQATT, CDR2 SNEGSKA (reference sequence). Here the CDR3 DNA reads TGCAGTGCTAGCCCCGGGATGCGTGGCAATCAGCCCCAGCATTTT. Translation: CSASPGMRGNQPQHF.

The V gene is TRBV20-1, the J gene TRBJ1-5, with D possibly being TRBD1 (5 bases). The germline V gene encodes CDR1 DFQATT and CDR2 SNEGSKA (reference sequence). V dropped 5 bases and J dropped 3 bases, with 17 bases sitting between them. This CDR3 contains 15 residues. This CDR3 is CSAPQGGANNQPQHF. Written as DNA, the CDR3 is TGCAGTGCTCCCCAAGGAGGGGCGAACAATCAGCCCCAGCATTTT.

The chain is built from TRBV18 and TRBJ1-1; D not certain. CDR3 length: 14 residues. CDR1 is KGHSH, CDR2 LQKENI, per germline. The V gene lost 2 bases and the J gene lost 1 base, with 8 bases spanning the gap. CDR3 sequence (DNA): TGTGCCAGCTCACCATCCCGGGGGAACACTGAAGCTTTCTTT. Protein sequence: CASSPSRGNTEAFF. Filled out from reference TRBV18 and TRBJ1-1, the complete variable domain reads NAGVMQNPRHLVRRRGQEARLRCSPMKGHSHVYWYRQLPEEGLKFMVYLQKENIIDESGMPKERFSAEFPKEGPSILRIQQVVRGDSAAYFCASSPSRGNTEAFFGQGTRLTVV.